Below, 17 T cell receptor beta chains from the same sample are listed, as sequenced in a study of OX40 agonist ivuxolimab in advanced cancers. Libraries were made using the immunoSEQ multiplex PCR assay. In TCRdb, the immuneACCESS table is reduced to in-frame sequences with V and J assigned. These tables do not hold every clone; where another copy was compared, an unresolved V gene accounts for under half, and the others remain unexplained. The sample table records about 81,000 clones; approximately 94% of these occur just once. Roughly an eighth of the sample is taken by the ten largest. The sequencing used CD4+ or CD8+ T cells sorted from blood, collected in a trial of the OX40 agonist ivuxolimab. Receptor source: an adult with an advanced solid tumor such as melanoma, head and neck, liver or kidney cancer.

The chain's CDR3 is CASSLGRSEAFF. The CDR3, as DNA: TGTGCCAGCAGCTTAGGGCGGAGTGAAGCTTTCTTT. The V gene is TRBV11-3, the J gene TRBJ1-1; D uncertain. Trimming pared 1 base from V and 7 bases from J, leaving 7 bases between. The germline V gene has CDR1 SGHNT and CDR2 YENEEA. There are 12 residues in the CDR3.

V usage is TRBV6-5 and J usage is TRBJ1-4; TRBD1 aligns across 7 bases. V lost 5 bases, J lost 0 bases, and 3 bases stayed unmatched. Germline-derived CDR1 and CDR2 are MNHEY and SVGAGI. There are 15 residues in the CDR3. CDR3 protein: CASSRGQPTNEKLFF. In DNA form, the CDR3 reads TGTGCCAGCAGTCGGGGACAGCCAACTAATGAAAAACTGTTTTTT.

The chain is built from TRBV25-1 and TRBJ1-1; 10 positions match TRBD1. J gave up 3 bases and V 6 bases, and 4 bases lay outside the gene matches. This CDR3 is 14 amino acids long. Per the germline V gene, CDR1 is MGHDK and CDR2 is SYGVNS. The CDR3, as DNA: TGTGCCAGCAGGGCCGGGACAGGGGACACTGAAGCTTTCTTT. This gives the protein CASRAGTGDTEAFF.

This clone was detected only once. The chain joins TRBV5-1 to TRBJ1-6; 8 bases align to TRBD1. The CDR3 has 16 amino acids. Germline assignment: CDR1 SGHRS and CDR2 YFSETQ. The J segment lost 6 bases and the V segment lost 2 bases, leaving 7 bases of the junction unmatched. CDR3 DNA: TGCGCCAGCAGCTTTGGAGGACAGGGCCCTAATTCACCCCTCCACTTT. It is translated as CASSFGGQGPNSPLHF.

The chain carries TRBV11-3 and TRBJ2-1; 7 bases map to TRBD1. Losses at the gene ends were 2 bases for V and 9 bases for J; bases not matched to a gene: 4. The CDR3 loop spans 13 amino acids. Germline-derived CDR1 and CDR2 are SGHNT and YENEEA. The CDR3 spells CASSLRQGGEQFF. The CDR3 region has the DNA TGTGCCAGCAGCTTAAGACAGGGCGGTGAGCAGTTCTTC.

The V call is TRBV30, the J call TRBJ2-1, with 8 bases aligning to TRBD1. The CDR3 has 17 amino acids. Trimming at V came to 7 bases and at J to 2 bases, leaving 16 bases not matched to a gene. The germline gives CDR1 GTSNPN, CDR2 SVGIG (reference sequence). CDR3 in amino acids: CASSDRVVGPTYNEQFF. CDR3 nucleotides: TGTGCCTCCTCGGACAGGGTAGTGGGACCAACCTACAATGAGCAGTTCTTC.

The rearrangement links TRBV4-1 to TRBJ2-5; a weak D match, TRBD1 (6 bases). This CDR3 is 15 amino acids long. CDR1 and CDR2 from the germline V gene are MGHRA and YSYEKL. Trimming cost V 0 bases and J 5 bases, with 13 bases left between them. The CDR3 region is CASSQDRGFGETQYF. CDR3 coding DNA: TGCGCCAGCAGCCAAGACAGGGGATTTGGGGAGACCCAGTACTTC.

This clone was seen a handful of times. The rearrangement joins TRBV2 to TRBJ1-1; D possibly corresponds to TRBD1 (6 bases). The V gene lost 4 bases and the J gene lost 1 base, with 13 bases spanning the gap. CDR1 is SNHLY, CDR2 FYNNEI, per germline. CDR3 length equals 15 residues. The CDR3 DNA reads as TGTGCCAGCAGTGCAGAACAGGGAGAGAACACTGAAGCTTTCTTT. Translating gives CASSAEQGENTEAFF.

The rearrangement links TRBV7-9 to TRBJ2-7, with 7 bases that match TRBD1. The CDR3 consists of 13 residues. Looked up from germline, CDR1 is SEHNR and CDR2 is FQNEAQ (reference sequence). The trim removed 4 bases at V and 9 bases at J, leaving 9 bases unmatched. The CDR3 is CASSSDRPFGQYF. CDR3 nucleotide sequence: TGTGCCAGCAGCTCGGACAGGCCTTTTGGGCAGTACTTC. Complete variable domain (other parts from reference TRBV7-9 and TRBJ2-7): DTGVSQNPRHKITKRGQNVTFRCDPISEHNRLYWYRQTLGQGPEFLTYFQNEAQLEKSRLLSDRFSAERPKGSFSTLEIQRTEQGDSAMYLCASSSDRPFGQYFGPGTRLTVT.

The chain employs TRBV4-1 and TRBJ2-7; 9 bases align to TRBD1. The CDR3 runs 15 residues. Germline V gene sequence: CDR1 MGHRA, CDR2 YSYEKL. Unmatched junction bases numbered 7, after V lost 3 bases and J lost 4 bases. In DNA, the CDR3 is TGCGCCAGCAGCCAGGCCGGGACAGGGCATTACGAGCAGTACTTC. It codes for CASSQAGTGHYEQYF.

DNA for the CDR3: TGTGCCAGTAGTAGTACTAGCGCCAATGAGCAGTTCTTC. Protein sequence: CASSSTSANEQFF. The chain couples TRBV19 to TRBJ2-1; 7 nucleotides align to TRBD2. The CDR3 extends over 13 amino acids. Trimming at V came to 4 bases and at J to 6 bases, leaving 3 bases not matched to a gene. Germline-derived CDR1 and CDR2 are LNHDA and SQIVND (reference sequence). Full variable domain (missing parts from reference TRBV19 and TRBJ2-1): DGGITQSPKYLFRKEGQNVTLSCEQNLNHDAMYWYRQDPGQGLRLIYYSQIVNDFQKGDIAEGYSVSREKKESFPLTVTSAQKNPTAFYLCASSSTSANEQFFGPGTRLTVL.

The V gene is TRBV4-3, the J gene TRBJ2-3; 8 bases are shared with TRBD1. Per germline, CDR1 LGHNA and CDR2 YSLEER. Trimming removed 0 bases from V and 3 bases from J; junction bases left unmatched: 11. The CDR3 runs to 18 residues. The CDR3 region is CASSQDRAGGYRTDTQYF. The CDR3 DNA reads as TGCGCCAGCAGCCAAGATCGAGCAGGGGGCTATAGGACAGATACGCAGTATTTT.

This rearrangement joins TRBV12-1 to TRBJ2-3; the D call of TRBD2 is as the table states it, not checked on the DNA. TRBV12-1 corresponds to a pseudogene. The CDR3 is 14 amino acids. The DNA of the CDR3 is TGTGCCAGCCGGAATCGGGAATCGGGAGATACGCAGTATTTT. It is translated as CASRNRESGDTQYF.

The genes are TRBV5-4 and TRBJ1-2, with 10 bases fitting TRBD1. Germline loops: CDR1 SGHNT, CDR2 YYREEE (reference sequence). The CDR3 is 14 amino acids. V dropped 4 bases and J dropped 6; count of bases not matched to a gene: 6. CDR3 in DNA: TGTGCCAGCAGCGTCCGACAGGGGGCGGATGGCTACACCTTC. Protein product: CASSVRQGADGYTF.

CDR3: CASSEGGGRTFEQYF. The DNA of the CDR3 is TGTGCCAGCAGTGAAGGTGGGGGGAGGACCTTCGAGCAGTACTTC. V is TRBV2 and J is TRBJ2-7, with D possibly being TRBD2 (6 bases). There are 15 residues in the CDR3. Trimming cost V 1 base and J 6 bases, with 16 bases left between them. Germline-derived CDR1 and CDR2 are SNHLY and FYNNEI. Based on the CDR3 plus reference TRBV2 and TRBJ2-7, the full variable domain is EPEVTQTPSHQVTQMGQEVILRCVPISNHLYFYWYRQILGQKVEFLVSFYNNEISEKSEIFDDQFSVERPDGSNFTLKIRSTKLEDSAMYFCASSEGGGRTFEQYFGPGTRLTVT.

This rearrangement joins TRBV6-5 to TRBJ2-7, with D perhaps TRBD1 (5 bases). This CDR3 has 15 amino acids. V lost 5 bases and J 0 bases, leaving 14 bases between the germline ends. Germline loops: CDR1 MNHEY, CDR2 SVGAGI. CDR3 nucleotides: TGTGCCAGCAGTGGGGAAGGGGCTCCCTCCTACGAGCAGTACTTC. This gives the protein CASSGEGAPSYEQYF.

This rearrangement joins TRBV28 to TRBJ1-2; possible D gene TRBD1, 6 bases. Germline-derived CDR1 and CDR2 are MDHEN and SYDVKM. The CDR3 extends over 14 amino acids. V lost 6 bases to trimming and J lost 2 bases, with 13 bases between them. As DNA, the CDR3 is TGTGCCAGCAGGAGATGGGGGCAAAACTATGGCTACACCTTC. Protein: CASRRWGQNYGYTF.